This T cell receptor (beta chain) was sequenced for a study of regulatory T cells in long-lasting Graves disease. The wider study: The criterion for persistent Graves' disease was over 5 years of antithyroid drugs with positive TSH receptor antibodies.

CDR1 and CDR2 (germline): MDHEN, SYDVKM. V lost 6 bases and J lost 6, with 14 bases in between. There are 14 residues in the CDR3. Time point in this sample: persistent/refractory GD, antithyroid drugs over 5 years with positive TRAb. Generation of the TCR library employed RNA extracted from PBMCs. Construction of the TCR beta libraries employed iRepertoire HTBI primers in conjunction with Arm-PCR of CDR3 regions. MiXCR, run by TCRdb on the multiplex PCR reads, gives a single entry per CDR3 protein. The sample shows about 420,000 distinct CDR3 sequences, about a quarter of them seen only once. The genes are TRBV28 and TRBJ2-2, with a tentative D call TRBD2 (6 bases). Sequenced material: peripheral blood mononuclear cells (PBMCs), taken when the disease was refractory, from a patient treated with antithyroid drugs. The sequence derives from a female donor with Graves disease. CDR3 in amino acids: CASRFRELAGELFF. The DNA of the CDR3 is TGTGCCAGCAGATTTCGGGAGTTGGCCGGGGAGCTGTTTTTT.